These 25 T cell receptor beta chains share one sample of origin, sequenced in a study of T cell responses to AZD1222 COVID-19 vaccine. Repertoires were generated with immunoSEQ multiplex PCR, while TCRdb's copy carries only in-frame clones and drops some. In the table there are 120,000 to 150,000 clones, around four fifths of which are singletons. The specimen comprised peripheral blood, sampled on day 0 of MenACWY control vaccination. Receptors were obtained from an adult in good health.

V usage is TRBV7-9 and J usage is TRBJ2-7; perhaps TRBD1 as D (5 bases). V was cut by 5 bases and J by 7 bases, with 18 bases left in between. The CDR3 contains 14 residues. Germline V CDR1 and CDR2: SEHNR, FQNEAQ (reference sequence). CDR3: CASSPEQAPGEQYF. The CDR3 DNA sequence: TGTGCCAGCAGCCCAGAACAGGCCCCCGGAGAGCAGTACTTC.

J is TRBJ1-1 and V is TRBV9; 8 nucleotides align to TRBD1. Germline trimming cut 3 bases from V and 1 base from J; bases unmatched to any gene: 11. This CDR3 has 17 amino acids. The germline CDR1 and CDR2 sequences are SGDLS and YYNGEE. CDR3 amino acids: CASSANRQGPQNTEAFF. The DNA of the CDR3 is TGTGCCAGCAGCGCAAACCGACAGGGGCCTCAGAACACTGAAGCTTTCTTT. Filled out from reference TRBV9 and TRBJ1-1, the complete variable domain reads DSGVTQTPKHLITATGQRVTLRCSPRSGDLSVYWYQQSLDQGLQFLIQYYNGEERAKGNILERFSAQQFPDLHSELNLSSLELGDSALYFCASSANRQGPQNTEAFFGQGTRLTVV.

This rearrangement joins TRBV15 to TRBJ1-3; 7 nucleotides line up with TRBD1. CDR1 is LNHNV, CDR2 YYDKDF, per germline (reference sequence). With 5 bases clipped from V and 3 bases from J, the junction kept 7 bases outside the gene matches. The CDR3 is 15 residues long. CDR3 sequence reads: CATSRDRRLGNTIYF. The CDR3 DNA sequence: TGTGCCACCAGCCGGGACAGAAGACTTGGAAACACCATATATTTT.

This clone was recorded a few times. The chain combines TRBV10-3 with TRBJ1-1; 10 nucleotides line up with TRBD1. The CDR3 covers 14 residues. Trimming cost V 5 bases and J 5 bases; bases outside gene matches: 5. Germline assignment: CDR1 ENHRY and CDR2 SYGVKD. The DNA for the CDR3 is TGTGCCATCAGTAAGGGACAGGGGAGGACTGAAGCTTTCTTT. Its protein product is CAISKGQGRTEAFF.

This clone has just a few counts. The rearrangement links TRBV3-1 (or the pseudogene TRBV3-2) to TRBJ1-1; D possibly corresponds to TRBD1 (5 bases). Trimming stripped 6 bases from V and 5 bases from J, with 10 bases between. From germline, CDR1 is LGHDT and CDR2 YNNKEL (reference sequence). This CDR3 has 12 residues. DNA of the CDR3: TGTGCCAGCAGTCTCAGGGAAACTGAAGCTTTCTTT. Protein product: CASSLRETEAFF.

The DNA for the CDR3 is TGCGCCAGCAGCTTGGCCTCCGGGACAGGCAACAATGAGCAGTTCTTC. As protein: CASSLASGTGNNEQFF. The rearrangement joins TRBV5-1 to TRBJ2-1, with 8 positions matching TRBD1. J lost 5 bases, V lost 0 bases, and 7 bases had no gene match. This CDR3 comprises 16 residues. Germline V CDR1 and CDR2: SGHRS, YFSETQ.

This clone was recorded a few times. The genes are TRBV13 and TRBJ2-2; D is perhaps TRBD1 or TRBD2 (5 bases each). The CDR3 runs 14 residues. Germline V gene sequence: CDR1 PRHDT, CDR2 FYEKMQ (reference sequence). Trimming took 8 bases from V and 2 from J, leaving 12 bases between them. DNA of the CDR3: TGTGCCAGCGGTGGGACCCTAAACACCGGGGAGCTGTTTTTT. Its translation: CASGGTLNTGELFF.

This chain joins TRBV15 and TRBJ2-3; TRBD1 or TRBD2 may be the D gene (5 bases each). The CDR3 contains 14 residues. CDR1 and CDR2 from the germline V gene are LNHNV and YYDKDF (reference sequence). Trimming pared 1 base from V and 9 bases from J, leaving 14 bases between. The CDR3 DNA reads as TGTGCCACCAGCAGAGGACTTGGGGGTGGAACGCAGTATTTT. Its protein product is CATSRGLGGGTQYF.

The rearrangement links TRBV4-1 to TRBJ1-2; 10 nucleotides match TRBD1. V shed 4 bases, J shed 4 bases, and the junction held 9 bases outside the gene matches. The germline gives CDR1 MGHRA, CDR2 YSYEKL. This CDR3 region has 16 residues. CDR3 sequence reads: CASSPDPGQGTYGYTF. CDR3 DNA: TGCGCCAGCAGCCCCGACCCGGGACAGGGGACCTATGGCTACACCTTC.

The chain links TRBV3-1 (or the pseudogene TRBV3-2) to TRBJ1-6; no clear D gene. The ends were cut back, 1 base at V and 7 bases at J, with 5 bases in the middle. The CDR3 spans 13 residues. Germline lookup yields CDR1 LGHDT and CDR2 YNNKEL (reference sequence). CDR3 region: CASSQATNSPLHF. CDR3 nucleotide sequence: TGTGCCAGCAGCCAAGCCACGAATTCACCCCTCCACTTT.

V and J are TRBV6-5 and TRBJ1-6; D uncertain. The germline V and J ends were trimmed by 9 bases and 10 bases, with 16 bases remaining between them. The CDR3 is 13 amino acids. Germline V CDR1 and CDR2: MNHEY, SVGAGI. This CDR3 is CASLWRIGSPLHF. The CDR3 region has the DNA TGTGCCAGTCTTTGGAGGATTGGGTCACCCCTCCACTTT.

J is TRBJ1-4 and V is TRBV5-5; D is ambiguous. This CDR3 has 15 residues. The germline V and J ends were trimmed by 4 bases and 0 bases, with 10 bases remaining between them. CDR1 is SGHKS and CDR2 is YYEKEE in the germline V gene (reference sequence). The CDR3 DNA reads TGTGCCAGCAGCCTACTTGGAGCAACTAATGAAAAACTGTTTTTT. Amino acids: CASSLLGATNEKLFF.

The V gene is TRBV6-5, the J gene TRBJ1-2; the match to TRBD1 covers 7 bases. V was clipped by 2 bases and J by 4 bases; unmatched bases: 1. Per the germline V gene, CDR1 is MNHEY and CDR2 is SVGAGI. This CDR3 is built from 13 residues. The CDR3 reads CASSYRTGYGYTF. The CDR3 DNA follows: TGTGCCAGCAGTTACCGGACAGGCTATGGCTACACCTTC.

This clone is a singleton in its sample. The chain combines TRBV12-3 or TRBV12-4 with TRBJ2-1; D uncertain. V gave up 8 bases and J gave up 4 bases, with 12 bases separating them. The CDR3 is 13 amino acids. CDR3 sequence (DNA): TGTGCCAGCGGCGCACGCAGGTACAATGAGCAGTTCTTC. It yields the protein CASGARRYNEQFF.

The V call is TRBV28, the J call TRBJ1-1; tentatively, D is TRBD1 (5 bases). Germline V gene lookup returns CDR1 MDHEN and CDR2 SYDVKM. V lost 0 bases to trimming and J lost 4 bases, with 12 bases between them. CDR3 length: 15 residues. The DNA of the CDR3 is TGTGCCAGCAGTTTATGGAACCCCGGGGGCACTGAAGCTTTCTTT. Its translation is CASSLWNPGGTEAFF.

The DNA of the CDR3 is TGCGCCAGCAGCTTGGATCAGAACAATGAGCAGTTCTTC. Translating gives CASSLDQNNEQFF. V is TRBV5-1 and J is TRBJ2-1; D call uncertain. The length of the CDR3 is 13 residues. Germline CDR1 SGHRS, CDR2 YFSETQ. With 0 bases removed from V and 5 bases from J, the gap between germline ends came to 6 bases.

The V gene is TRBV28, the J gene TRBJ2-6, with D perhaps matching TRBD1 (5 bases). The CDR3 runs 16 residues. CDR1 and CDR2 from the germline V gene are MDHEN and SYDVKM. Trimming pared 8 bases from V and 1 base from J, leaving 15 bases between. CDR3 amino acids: CASRQGIRSGANVLTF. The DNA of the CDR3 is TGTGCCAGCCGGCAGGGAATAAGGTCTGGGGCCAACGTCCTGACTTTC.

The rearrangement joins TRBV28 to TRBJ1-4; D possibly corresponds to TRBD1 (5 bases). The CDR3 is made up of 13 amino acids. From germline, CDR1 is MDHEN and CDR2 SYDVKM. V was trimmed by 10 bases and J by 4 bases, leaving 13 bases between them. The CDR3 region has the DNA TGTGCCACTAGGGGACGGATTAATGAAAAACTGTTTTTT. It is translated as CATRGRINEKLFF.

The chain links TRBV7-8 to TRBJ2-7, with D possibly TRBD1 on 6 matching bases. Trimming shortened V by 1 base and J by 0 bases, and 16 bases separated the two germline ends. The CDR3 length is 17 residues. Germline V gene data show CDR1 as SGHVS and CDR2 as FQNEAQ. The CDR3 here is CASSLVGNREPSYEQYF. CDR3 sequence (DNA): TGTGCCAGCAGCTTAGTGGGGAACAGGGAACCCTCCTACGAGCAGTACTTC.

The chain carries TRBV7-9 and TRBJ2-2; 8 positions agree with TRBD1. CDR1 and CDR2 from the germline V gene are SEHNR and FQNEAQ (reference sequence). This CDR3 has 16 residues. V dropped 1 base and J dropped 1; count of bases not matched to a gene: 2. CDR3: CASSLGDRQNTGELFF. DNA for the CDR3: TGTGCCAGCAGCTTAGGGGACAGGCAGAACACCGGGGAGCTGTTTTTT.

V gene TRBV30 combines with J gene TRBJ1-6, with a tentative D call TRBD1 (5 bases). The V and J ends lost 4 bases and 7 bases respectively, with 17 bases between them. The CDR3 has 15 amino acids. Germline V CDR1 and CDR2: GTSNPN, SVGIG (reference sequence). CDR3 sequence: CAWTLLQGRNSPLHF. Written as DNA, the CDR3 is TGTGCCTGGACCCTTCTCCAGGGTCGCAATTCACCCCTCCACTTT.

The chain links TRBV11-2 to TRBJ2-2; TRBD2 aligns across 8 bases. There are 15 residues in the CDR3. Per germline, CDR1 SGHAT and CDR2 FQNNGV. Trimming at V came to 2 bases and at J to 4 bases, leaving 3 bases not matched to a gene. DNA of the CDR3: TGTGCCAGCAGCTTAAAGCTAGCGGGCACCGGGGAGCTGTTTTTT. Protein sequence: CASSLKLAGTGELFF.

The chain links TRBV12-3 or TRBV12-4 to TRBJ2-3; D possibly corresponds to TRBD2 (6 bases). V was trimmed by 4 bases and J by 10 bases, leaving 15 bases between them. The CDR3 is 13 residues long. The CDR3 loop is CASSSWGDSPQYF. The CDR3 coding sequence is TGTGCCAGCAGTTCCTGGGGGGACTCCCCGCAGTATTTT.

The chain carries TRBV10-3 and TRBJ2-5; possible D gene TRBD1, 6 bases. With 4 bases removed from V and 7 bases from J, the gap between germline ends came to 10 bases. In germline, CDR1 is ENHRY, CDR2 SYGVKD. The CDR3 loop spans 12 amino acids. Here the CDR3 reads CAISAGAGTQYF. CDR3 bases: TGTGCCATCAGTGCAGGGGCCGGGACCCAGTACTTC.

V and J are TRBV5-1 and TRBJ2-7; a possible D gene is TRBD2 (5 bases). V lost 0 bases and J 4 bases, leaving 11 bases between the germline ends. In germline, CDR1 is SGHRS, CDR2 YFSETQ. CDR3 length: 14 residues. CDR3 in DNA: TGCGCCAGCAGCTTGGCCGAGGGCGGGTACGAGCAGTACTTC. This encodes CASSLAEGGYEQYF.